Here is one TCR beta chain with its context. Its antigen is unidentified. Germline V CDR1 and CDR2: SGHRS, YFSETQ. J was trimmed by 2 bases and V by 0 bases; bases with no gene match: 2. The CDR3 contains 16 residues. The PCR ran on 60 Vbeta and 13 Jbeta primers. Some clones are missing from TCRdb's copy, which holds only in-frame ones; the method was immunoSEQ multiplex PCR. The table lists about 130,000 clones, 70% to 80% of them singletons, with 4% in the top ten. The data originate from a study of cytomegalovirus exposure and HLA in healthy donors. Broader study findings: Overall, around 160 TCR beta chains were annotated as cytomegalovirus-associated. Later work found most CMV-associated TCR beta chains apparently HLA-restricted.

This sequence joins TRBV5-1 and TRBJ2-7; 13 bases are a match to TRBD2. The receptor was derived from a man between 40 and 49 years old in good health and CMV-seropositive. The source material was PBMCs. CDR3 amino acids: CASSLAGTSGTYEQYF. CDR3 in DNA: TGCGCCAGCAGCTTGGCCGGGACTAGCGGGACCTACGAGCAGTACTTC.